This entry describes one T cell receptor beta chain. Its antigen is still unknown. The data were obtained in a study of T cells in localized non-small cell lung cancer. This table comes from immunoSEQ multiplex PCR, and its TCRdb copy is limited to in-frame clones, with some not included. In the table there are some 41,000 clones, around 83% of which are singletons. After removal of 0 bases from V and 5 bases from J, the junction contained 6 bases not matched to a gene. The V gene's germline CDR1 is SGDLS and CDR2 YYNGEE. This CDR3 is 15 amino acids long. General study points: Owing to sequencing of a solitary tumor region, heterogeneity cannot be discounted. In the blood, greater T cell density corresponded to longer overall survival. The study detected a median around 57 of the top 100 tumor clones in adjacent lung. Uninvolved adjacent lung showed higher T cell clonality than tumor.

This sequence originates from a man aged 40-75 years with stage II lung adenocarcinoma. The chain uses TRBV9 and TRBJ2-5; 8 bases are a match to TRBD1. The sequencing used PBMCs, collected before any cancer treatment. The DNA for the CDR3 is TGTGCCAGCAGCGTAGCCACAGGGGGTGGGGAGACCCAGTACTTC. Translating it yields CASSVATGGGETQYF.